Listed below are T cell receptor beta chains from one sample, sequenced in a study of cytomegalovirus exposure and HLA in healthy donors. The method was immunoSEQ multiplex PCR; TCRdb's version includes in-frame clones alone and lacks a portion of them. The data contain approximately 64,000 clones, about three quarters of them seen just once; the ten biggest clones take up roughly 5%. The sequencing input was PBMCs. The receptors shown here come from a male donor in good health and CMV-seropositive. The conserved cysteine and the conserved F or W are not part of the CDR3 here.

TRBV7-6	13	ASSLLLRGSAEAF
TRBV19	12	ASRNYRANEKLF
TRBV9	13	ASSVDSGTYNEQF
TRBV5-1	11	ASNQGGNTEAF
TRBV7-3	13	ASSSGGGGIYEQF
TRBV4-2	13	ASSQETGGVQPQH
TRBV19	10	ASSIGNSPLH
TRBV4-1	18	ASSQDEGGRQGNSNQPQH
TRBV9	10	ASSVDSGPQY
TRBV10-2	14	ASSEPGQGRSYEQY
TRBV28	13	ASSLRVARGNTIY
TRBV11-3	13	ASSLDRDSDYEQY
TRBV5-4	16	ASSLGGRLSSYNSPLH
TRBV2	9	ASRVVYEQY
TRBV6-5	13	ASRGTVSLSGEQY
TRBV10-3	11	AISEAEPGEQY
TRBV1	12	TSSQAVAALRQF
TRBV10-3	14	AISERQILGVEKLF
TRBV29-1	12	SALPDSLNSPLH
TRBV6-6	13	ASSGEGVMNTEAF
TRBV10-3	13	AISEFVTGGDEQY
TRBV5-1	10	ASSLAQNEQF
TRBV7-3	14	ASSLTYRVQNTEAF
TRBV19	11	ASSIAAGREQY
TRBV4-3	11	ASSQDGGEKLF
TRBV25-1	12	ASSVTGGFYGYT
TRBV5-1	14	ASTPTGGLSPYEQY
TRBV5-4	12	ASSRTEFPYEQY
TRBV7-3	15	ASSLSGGGGRGNEQF
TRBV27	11	ASSLGTAYGYT
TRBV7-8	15	ASGKRQGNSLNTEAF
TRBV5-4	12	ASSLGGGVNEQF
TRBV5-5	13	ASSITSGGADTQY
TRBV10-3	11	AISEVGSTEAF
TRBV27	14	ASSLYGGANQETQY
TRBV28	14	ASSLSGQPTFYGYT
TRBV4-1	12	ASSQARGGYEAF
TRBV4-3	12	ASSGQGTGEPLH
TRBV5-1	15	ASSGRDRGLSAAEAF
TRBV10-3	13	AIRPGTGDTGELF
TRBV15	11	ATSRDRGYEQY